The clone carrying this T cell receptor (beta chain) was counted a single time. Original analysis: Amplification with reference gene primers provided the estimates of nucleated cell counts. TCRdb's copy holds only in-frame clones and misses some; the assay was immunoSEQ multiplex PCR. The DNA gave D and trimming, while V, J and clone size come from that table. Here the sample spans fewer than 180,000 clones, 84% being singletons. This CDR3 is 13 amino acids long. V gave up 7 bases and J gave up 8 bases, with 17 bases separating them. CDR1 and CDR2 from the germline V gene are LGHDT and YNNKEL (reference sequence). The data originate from a study of blood T cell repertoires in COVID-19. Study background: Samples representing acute and convalescent COVID-19 were sourced from the United States, Italy and Spain. T cells, B-cell-depleted T cells, or PBMCs provided the cDNA or gDNA that served as material.

The sequencing input was peripheral blood. This TCR was recovered from a man between 65 and 85 years old with acute or convalescent COVID-19. This sequence joins TRBV3-1 (or the pseudogene TRBV3-2) and TRBJ1-1, with D unclear. The CDR3 is CASISPGSLEAFF. Here the CDR3 DNA reads TGTGCCAGCATCTCACCTGGCTCCCTGGAAGCTTTCTTT.